This T cell receptor beta chain was obtained from a study of OX40 agonist ivuxolimab in advanced cancers. Turning to the study itself: Eligibility rules accepted prior anti-PD-1, anti-PD-L1 or anti-CTLA-4 therapy, and 40% had some. Three dose-escalation patients had partial responses: one with hepatocellular carcinoma and two with cutaneous melanoma. The study's findings and limits: The mean number of expanded clones was higher in CD8+ T cells than in CD4+. Nonresponders, in some cases, also had low normalized T-cell clonal expansion.

In regard to this clone: Its matching antigen is unknown.

Trimming pared 4 bases from V and 1 base from J, leaving 14 bases between. The CDR3 runs to 15 residues. Germline-derived CDR1 and CDR2 are SGDLS and YYNGEE. Only in-frame clones appear in the TCRdb table, and some are missing; sequencing was by immunoSEQ multiplex PCR. In the table there are some 130,000 clones, under 95% of which are singletons. This sequence was found in an adult with an advanced solid tumor such as melanoma, head and neck, liver or kidney cancer. This rearrangement joins TRBV9 to TRBJ1-2; the D is unclear. The input for sequencing was CD4+ or CD8+ T cells sorted from blood, taken in a trial of the OX40 agonist ivuxolimab. The CDR3 loop is CASSLAPGLNYGYTF. The CDR3 nucleotides read TGTGCCAGCAGCCTTGCCCCGGGCCTTAACTATGGCTACACCTTC.